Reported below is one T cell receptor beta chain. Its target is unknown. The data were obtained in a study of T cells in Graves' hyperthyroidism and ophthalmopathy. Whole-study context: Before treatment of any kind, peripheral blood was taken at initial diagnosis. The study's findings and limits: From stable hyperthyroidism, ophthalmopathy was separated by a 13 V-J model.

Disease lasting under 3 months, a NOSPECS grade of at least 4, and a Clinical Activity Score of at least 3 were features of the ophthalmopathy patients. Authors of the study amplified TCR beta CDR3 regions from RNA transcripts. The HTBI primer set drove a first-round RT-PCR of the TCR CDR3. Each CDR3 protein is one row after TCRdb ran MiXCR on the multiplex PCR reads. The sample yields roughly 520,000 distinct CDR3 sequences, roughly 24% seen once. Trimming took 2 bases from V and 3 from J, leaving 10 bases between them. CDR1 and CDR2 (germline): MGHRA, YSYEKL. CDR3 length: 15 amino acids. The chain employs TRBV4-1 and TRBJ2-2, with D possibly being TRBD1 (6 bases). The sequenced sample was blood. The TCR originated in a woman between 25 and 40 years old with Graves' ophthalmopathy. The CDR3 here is CASSQRQADTGELFF. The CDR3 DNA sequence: TGCGCCAGCAGCCAAAGACAGGCGGACACCGGGGAGCTGTTTTTT.